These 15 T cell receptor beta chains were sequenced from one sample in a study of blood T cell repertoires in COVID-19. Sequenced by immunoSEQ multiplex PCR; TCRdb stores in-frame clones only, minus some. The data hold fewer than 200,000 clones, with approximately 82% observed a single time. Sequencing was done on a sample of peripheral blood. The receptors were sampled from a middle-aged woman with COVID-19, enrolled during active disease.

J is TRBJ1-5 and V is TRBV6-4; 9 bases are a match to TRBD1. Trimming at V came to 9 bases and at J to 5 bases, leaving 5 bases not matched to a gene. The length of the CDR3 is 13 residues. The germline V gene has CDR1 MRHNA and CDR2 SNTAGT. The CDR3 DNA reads TGTGCCAGTACAGGGGGCTCGGATCAGCCCCAGCATTTT. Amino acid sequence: CASTGGSDQPQHF.

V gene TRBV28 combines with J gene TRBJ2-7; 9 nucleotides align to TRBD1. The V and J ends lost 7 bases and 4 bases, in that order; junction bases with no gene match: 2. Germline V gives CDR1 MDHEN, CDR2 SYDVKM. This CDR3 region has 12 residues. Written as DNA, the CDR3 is TGTGCCAGCAACGACAGGGGGTACGAGCAGTACTTC. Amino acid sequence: CASNDRGYEQYF.

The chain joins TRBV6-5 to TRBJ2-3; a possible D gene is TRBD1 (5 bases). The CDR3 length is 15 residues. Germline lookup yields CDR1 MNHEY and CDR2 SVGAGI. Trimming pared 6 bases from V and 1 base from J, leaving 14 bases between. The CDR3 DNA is TGTGCCAGCAGATCAGACAGACCGCGCACAGATACGCAGTATTTT. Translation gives CASRSDRPRTDTQYF.

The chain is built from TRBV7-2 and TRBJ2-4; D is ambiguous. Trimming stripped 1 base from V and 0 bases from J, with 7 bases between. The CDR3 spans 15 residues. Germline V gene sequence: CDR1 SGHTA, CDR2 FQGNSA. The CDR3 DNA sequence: TGTGCCAGCAGCTTAGACGAACTAGCCAAAAACATTCAGTACTTC. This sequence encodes CASSLDELAKNIQYF.

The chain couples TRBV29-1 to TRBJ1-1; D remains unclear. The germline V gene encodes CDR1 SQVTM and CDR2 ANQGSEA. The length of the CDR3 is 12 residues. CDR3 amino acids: CSSRYLNTEAFF. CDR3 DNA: TGCAGTTCCAGGTATTTGAACACTGAAGCTTTCTTT.

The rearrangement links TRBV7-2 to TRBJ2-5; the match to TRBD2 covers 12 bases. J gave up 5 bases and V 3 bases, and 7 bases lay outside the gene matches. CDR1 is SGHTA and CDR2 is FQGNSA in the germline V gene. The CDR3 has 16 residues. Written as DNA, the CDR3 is TGTGCCAGCAGCTTGACTAGCGGGGGCGGTTGGGAGACCCAGTACTTC. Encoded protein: CASSLTSGGGWETQYF.

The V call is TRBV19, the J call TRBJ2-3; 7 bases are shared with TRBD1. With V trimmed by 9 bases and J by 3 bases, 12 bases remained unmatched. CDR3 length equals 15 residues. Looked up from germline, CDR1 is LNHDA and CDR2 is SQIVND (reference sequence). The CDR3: CASSSTGIKTDTQYF. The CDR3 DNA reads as TGTGCCAGCTCCTCGACAGGGATAAAAACAGATACGCAGTATTTT.

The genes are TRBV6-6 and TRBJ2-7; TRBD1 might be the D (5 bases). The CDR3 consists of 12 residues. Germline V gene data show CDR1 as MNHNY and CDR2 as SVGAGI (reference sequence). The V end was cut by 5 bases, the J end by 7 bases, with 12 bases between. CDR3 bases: TGTGCCAGCAGTCCACAGGACCGGGAGCAGTACTTC. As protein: CASSPQDREQYF.

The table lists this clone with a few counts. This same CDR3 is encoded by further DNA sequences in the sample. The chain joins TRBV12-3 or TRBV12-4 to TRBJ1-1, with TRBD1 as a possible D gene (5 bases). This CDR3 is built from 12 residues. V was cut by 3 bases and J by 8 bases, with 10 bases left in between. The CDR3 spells CASSLGPGEAFF. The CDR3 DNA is TGTGCCAGCAGTTTGGGGCCAGGGGAAGCTTTCTTT.

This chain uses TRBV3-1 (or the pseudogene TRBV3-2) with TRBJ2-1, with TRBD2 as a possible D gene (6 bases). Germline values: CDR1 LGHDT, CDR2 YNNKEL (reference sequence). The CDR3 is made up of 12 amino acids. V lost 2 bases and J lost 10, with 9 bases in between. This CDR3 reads CASSQPSDEQFF. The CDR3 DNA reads TGTGCCAGCAGCCAACCTAGCGACGAGCAGTTCTTC.

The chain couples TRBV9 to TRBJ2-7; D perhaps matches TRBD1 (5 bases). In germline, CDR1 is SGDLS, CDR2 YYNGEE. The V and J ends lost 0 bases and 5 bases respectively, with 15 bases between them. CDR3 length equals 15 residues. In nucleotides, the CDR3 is TGTGCCAGCAGCGTAGCCAGGGTGTCTATCCACGAGCAGTACGTC. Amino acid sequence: CASSVARVSIHEQYV.

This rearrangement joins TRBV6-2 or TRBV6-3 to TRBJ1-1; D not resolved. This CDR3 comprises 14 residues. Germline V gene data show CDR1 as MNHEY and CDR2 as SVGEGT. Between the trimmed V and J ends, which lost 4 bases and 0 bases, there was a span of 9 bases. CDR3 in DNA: TGTGCCAGCAGTTCTAGTCCTCTGAACACTGAAGCTTTCTTT. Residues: CASSSSPLNTEAFF.

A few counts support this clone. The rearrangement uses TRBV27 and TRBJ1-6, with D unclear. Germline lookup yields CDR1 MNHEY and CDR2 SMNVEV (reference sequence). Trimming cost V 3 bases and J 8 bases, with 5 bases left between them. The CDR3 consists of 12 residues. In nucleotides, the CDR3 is TGTGCCAGCAGTTTCCCAGATTCACCCCTCCACTTT. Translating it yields CASSFPDSPLHF.

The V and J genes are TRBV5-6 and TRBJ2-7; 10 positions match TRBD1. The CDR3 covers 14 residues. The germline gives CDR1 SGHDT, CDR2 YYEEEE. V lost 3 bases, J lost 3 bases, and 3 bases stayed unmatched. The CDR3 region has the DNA TGTGCCAGCAGCTCCCGGGACAGGGGCTACGAGCAGTACTTC. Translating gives CASSSRDRGYEQYF.

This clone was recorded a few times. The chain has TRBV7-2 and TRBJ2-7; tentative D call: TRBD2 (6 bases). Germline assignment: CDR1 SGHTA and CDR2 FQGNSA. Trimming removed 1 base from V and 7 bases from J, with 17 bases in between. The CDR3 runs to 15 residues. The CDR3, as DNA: TGTGCCAGCAGCTTAGGTTCCGGGGGAGCTAAGGAGCAGTACTTC. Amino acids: CASSLGSGGAKEQYF.